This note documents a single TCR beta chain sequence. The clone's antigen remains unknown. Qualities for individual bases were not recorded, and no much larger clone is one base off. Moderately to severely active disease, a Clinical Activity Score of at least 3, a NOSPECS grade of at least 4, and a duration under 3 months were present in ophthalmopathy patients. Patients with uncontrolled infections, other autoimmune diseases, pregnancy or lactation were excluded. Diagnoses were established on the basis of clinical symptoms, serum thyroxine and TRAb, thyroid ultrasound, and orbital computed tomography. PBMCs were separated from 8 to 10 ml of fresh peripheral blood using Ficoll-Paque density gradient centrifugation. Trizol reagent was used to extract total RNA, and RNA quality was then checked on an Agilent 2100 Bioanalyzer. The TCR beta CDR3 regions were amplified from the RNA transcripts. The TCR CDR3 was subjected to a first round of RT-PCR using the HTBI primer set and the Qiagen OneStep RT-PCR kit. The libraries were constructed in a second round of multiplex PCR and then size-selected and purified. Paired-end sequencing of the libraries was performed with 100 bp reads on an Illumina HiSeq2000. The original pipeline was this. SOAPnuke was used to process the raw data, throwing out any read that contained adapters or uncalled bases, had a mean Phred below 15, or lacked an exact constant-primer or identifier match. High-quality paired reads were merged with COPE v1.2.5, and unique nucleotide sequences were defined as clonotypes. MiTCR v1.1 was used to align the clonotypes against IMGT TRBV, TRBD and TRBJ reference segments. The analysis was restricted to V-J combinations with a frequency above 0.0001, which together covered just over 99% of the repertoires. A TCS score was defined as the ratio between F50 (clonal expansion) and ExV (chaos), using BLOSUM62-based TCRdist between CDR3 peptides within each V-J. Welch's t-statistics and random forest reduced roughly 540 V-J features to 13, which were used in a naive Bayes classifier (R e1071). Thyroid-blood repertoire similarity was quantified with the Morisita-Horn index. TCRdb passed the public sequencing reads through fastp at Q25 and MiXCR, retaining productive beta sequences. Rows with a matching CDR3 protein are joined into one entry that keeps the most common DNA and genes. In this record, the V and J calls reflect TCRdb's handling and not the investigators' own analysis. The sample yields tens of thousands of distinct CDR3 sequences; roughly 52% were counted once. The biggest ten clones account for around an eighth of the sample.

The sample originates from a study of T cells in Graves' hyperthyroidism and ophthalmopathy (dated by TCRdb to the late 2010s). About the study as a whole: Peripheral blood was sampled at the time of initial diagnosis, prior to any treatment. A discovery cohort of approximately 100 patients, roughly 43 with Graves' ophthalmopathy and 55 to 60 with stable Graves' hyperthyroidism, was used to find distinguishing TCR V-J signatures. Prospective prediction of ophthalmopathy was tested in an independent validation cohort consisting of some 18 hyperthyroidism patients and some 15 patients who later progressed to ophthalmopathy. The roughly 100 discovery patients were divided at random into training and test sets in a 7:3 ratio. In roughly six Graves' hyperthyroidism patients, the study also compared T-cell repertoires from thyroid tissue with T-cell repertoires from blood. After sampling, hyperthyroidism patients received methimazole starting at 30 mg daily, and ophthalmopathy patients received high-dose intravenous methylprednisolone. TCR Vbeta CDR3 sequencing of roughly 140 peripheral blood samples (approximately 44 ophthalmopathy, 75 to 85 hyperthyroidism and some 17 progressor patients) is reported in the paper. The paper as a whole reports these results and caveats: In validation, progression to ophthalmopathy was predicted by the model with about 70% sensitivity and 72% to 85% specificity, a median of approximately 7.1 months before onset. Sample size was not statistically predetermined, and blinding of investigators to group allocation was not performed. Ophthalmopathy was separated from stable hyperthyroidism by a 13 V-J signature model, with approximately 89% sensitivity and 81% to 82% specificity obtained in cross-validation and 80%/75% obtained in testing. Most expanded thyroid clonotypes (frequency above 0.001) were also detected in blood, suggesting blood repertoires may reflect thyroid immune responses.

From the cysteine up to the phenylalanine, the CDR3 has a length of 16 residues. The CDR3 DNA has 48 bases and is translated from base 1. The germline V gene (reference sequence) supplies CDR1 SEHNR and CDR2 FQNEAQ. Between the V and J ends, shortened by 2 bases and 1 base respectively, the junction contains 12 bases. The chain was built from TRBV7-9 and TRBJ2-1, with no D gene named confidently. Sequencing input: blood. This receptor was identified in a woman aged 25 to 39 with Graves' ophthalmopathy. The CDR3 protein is CASSLNWARSYNEQFF. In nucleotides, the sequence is TGTGCCAGCAGCTTAAATTGGGCGAGGTCCTACAATGAGCAGTTCTTC. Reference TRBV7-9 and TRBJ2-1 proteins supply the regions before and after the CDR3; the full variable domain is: DTGVSQNPRHKITKRGQNVTFRCDPISEHNRLYWYRQTLGQGPEFLTYFQNEAQLEKSRLLSDRFSAERPKGSFSTLEIQRTEQGDSAMYLCASSLNWARSYNEQFFGPGTRLTVL.